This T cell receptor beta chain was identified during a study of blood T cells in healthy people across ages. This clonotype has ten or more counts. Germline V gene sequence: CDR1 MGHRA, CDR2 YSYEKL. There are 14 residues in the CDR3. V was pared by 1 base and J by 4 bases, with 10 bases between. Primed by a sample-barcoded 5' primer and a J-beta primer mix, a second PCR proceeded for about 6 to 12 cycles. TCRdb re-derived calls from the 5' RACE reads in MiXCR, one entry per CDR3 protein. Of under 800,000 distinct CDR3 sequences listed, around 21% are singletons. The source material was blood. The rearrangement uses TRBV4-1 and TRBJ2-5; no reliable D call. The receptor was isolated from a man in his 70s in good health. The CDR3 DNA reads TGCGCCAGCAGCCAAGTAAGGGTGGGAGAGACCCAGTACTTC. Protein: CASSQVRVGETQYF.